The 16 T cell receptor beta chains below were found in one sample sequenced in a study of cytomegalovirus exposure and HLA in healthy donors. PCR involved 60 Vbeta and 13 Jbeta primers. Some clones are missing from TCRdb's copy, which holds only in-frame ones; the method was immunoSEQ multiplex PCR. The repertoire has about 180,000 clones, 84% of them found once; the top ten carry more than 0.95%. The source material was PBMCs. The receptors here all came from a girl aged 2 to 9 in good health and CMV-seropositive.

The chain combines TRBV5-1 with TRBJ1-1; D may be TRBD1 (6 bases). The CDR3 extends over 16 amino acids. In germline, CDR1 is SGHRS, CDR2 YFSETQ. V dropped 0 bases and J dropped 5 bases, with 17 bases sitting between them. CDR3 region: CASSLVGGREGTEAFF. Written as DNA, the CDR3 is TGCGCCAGCAGCTTGGTAGGGGGACGGGAGGGAACTGAAGCTTTCTTT.

The genes are TRBV7-2 and TRBJ2-7; 10 bases map to TRBD1. The CDR3 spans 14 residues. Germline CDR1 SGHTA, CDR2 FQGNSA. The junction had 7 bases not matched to a gene; V was cut back by 5 bases and J by 6 bases. CDR3 sequence: CASSKGQGTGEQYF. The CDR3 DNA reads as TGTGCCAGCAGCAAGGGACAGGGGACGGGCGAGCAGTACTTC.

This chain joins TRBV6-6 and TRBJ2-1; 7 bases are a match to TRBD2. CDR3 size: 14 residues. Losses at the gene ends were 0 bases for V and 7 bases for J; bases not matched to a gene: 3. Germline V gives CDR1 MNHNY, CDR2 SVGAGI (reference sequence). In DNA form, the CDR3 reads TGTGCCAGCAGTTACTCGAGACTAGCTAATGAGCAGTTCTTC. It yields the protein CASSYSRLANEQFF.

The chain is built from TRBV4-2 and TRBJ1-6, with D uncertain. V lost 0 bases and J 9 bases, leaving 9 bases between the germline ends. The CDR3 contains 14 residues. In germline, CDR1 is LGHNA, CDR2 YNFKEQ. The CDR3 loop is CASSQEGAGSPLHF. Here the CDR3 DNA reads TGTGCCAGCAGCCAAGAAGGCGCGGGTTCACCCCTCCACTTT.

The chain uses TRBV28 and TRBJ2-6, with 8 bases matching TRBD2. CDR3 size: 17 residues. V gave up 5 bases and J gave up 0 bases; unmatched junction bases: 6. Germline CDR1 reads MDHEN; CDR2 reads SYDVKM. CDR3 residues: CASSDGGRTSGANVLTF. CDR3 DNA: TGTGCCAGCAGTGATGGCGGGAGGACCTCTGGGGCCAACGTCCTGACTTTC.

The chain recombines TRBV15 with TRBJ2-1; 8 bases align to TRBD2. Looked up from germline, CDR1 is LNHNV and CDR2 is YYDKDF (reference sequence). The CDR3 consists of 17 residues. The trim removed 3 bases at V and 0 bases at J, leaving 7 bases unmatched. The CDR3 loop is CATSRPGGATSYNEQFF. CDR3 DNA sequence: TGTGCCACCAGCAGGCCGGGGGGGGCGACCTCCTACAATGAGCAGTTCTTC.

The chain has TRBV5-1 and TRBJ2-7, with TRBD1 matching 7 bases. V shed 4 bases and J 0 bases; nucleotides not matched to a gene: 7. CDR1 and CDR2 (germline): SGHRS, YFSETQ. There are 15 residues in the CDR3. CDR3 amino acids: CASSNPGQSSYEQYF. The CDR3 region has the DNA TGCGCCAGCAGCAACCCGGGACAGAGCTCCTACGAGCAGTACTTC.

The chain is built from TRBV19 and TRBJ2-7; 8 bases fit TRBD1. J lost 2 bases, V lost 3 bases, and 6 bases had no gene match. Per the germline V gene, CDR1 is LNHDA and CDR2 is SQIVND (reference sequence). The CDR3 spans 15 residues. The DNA for the CDR3 is TGTGCCAGTAGTATCCAACAGGGGGTAACCTACGAGCAGTACTTC. Its protein product is CASSIQQGVTYEQYF.

The V gene is TRBV15, the J gene TRBJ2-1; a possible D gene is TRBD2 (5 bases). The CDR3 is 15 amino acids. The V and J ends lost 6 bases and 2 bases respectively, with 14 bases between them. The germline gives CDR1 LNHNV, CDR2 YYDKDF (reference sequence). The chain's CDR3 is CATRSQEVAYNEQFF. As DNA, the CDR3 is TGTGCCACCAGAAGTCAGGAGGTCGCCTACAATGAGCAGTTCTTC.

The rearrangement uses TRBV4-1 and TRBJ1-5; D uncertain. V was cut by 0 bases and J by 4 bases, with 13 bases left in between. From germline, CDR1 is MGHRA and CDR2 YSYEKL. The length of the CDR3 is 16 residues. CDR3 sequence: CASSQDPDNKNQPQHF. CDR3 DNA sequence: TGCGCCAGCAGCCAAGATCCCGACAATAAAAATCAGCCCCAGCATTTT.

The chain combines TRBV5-1 with TRBJ1-2; 9 bases match TRBD1. The CDR3 has 15 residues. V shed 4 bases and J 6 bases; nucleotides not matched to a gene: 10. The germline gives CDR1 SGHRS, CDR2 YFSETQ. CDR3 nucleotide sequence: TGCGCCAGCAGCCTTCTGGGACAGGGTCCGGATGGCTACACCTTC. Protein: CASSLLGQGPDGYTF.

The chain recombines TRBV7-3 with TRBJ2-1; 7 bases match TRBD2. The CDR3 runs to 15 residues. From germline, CDR1 is SGHTA and CDR2 FQGTGA. The trim removed 2 bases at V and 3 bases at J, leaving 4 bases unmatched. CDR3 nucleotide sequence: TGTGCCAGCAGCTTAGAACTAGCGAACTACAATGAGCAGTTCTTC. Translated, it gives CASSLELANYNEQFF.

The chain couples TRBV2 to TRBJ2-2; the match to TRBD1 covers 7 bases. Germline V gene data show CDR1 as SNHLY and CDR2 as FYNNEI. J lost 3 bases, V lost 6 bases, and 10 bases had no gene match. CDR3 length equals 16 residues. CDR3 amino acids: CASSYPLGQYTGELFF. CDR3 sequence (DNA): TGTGCCAGCAGCTACCCTTTGGGACAGTACACCGGGGAGCTGTTTTTT.

The chain has TRBV7-3 and TRBJ2-3; 12 nucleotides line up with TRBD2. The germline CDR1 and CDR2 sequences are SGHTA and FQGTGA. After removal of 5 bases from V and 4 bases from J, the junction contained 10 bases not matched to a gene. The CDR3 has 17 residues. As DNA, the CDR3 is TGTGCCAGCAGCCCCCGTCGGAGACTAGCGGGAGCAGATACGCAGTATTTT. Protein: CASSPRRRLAGADTQYF. Full variable domain (remainder filled in from reference TRBV7-3 and TRBJ2-3): GAGVSQTPSNKVTEKGKYVELRCDPISGHTALYWYRQSLGQGPEFLIYFQGTGAADDSGLPNDRFFAVRPEGSVSTLKIQRTERGDSAVYLCASSPRRRLAGADTQYFGPGTRLTVL.

V usage is TRBV19 and J usage is TRBJ1-2; D is unresolved. The CDR3 covers 14 residues. Trimming pared 1 base from V and 4 bases from J, leaving 10 bases between. Germline assignment: CDR1 LNHDA and CDR2 SQIVND (reference sequence). The CDR3 region is CASSIGFGSYGYTF. The CDR3 coding sequence is TGTGCCAGTAGTATAGGGTTCGGGAGCTATGGCTACACCTTC.

The chain uses TRBV11-2 and TRBJ2-5, with D perhaps matching TRBD1 (7 bases). Trimming pared 8 bases from V and 2 bases from J, leaving 15 bases between. This CDR3 spans 14 amino acids. The V gene's germline CDR1 is SGHAT and CDR2 FQNNGV. The CDR3 DNA follows: TGTGCCAGCCAACTCAGGGGGGCACAAGAGACCCAGTACTTC. This sequence encodes CASQLRGAQETQYF.